This TCR beta chain derives from a study of T cells in Graves' hyperthyroidism and ophthalmopathy. With 3 bases clipped from V and 3 bases from J, the junction kept 4 bases outside the gene matches. Looked up from germline, CDR1 is MDHEN and CDR2 is SYDVKM. The CDR3 has 14 amino acids. This clonotype was recorded at least ten times. Amplification of TCR beta CDR3 regions used RNA as the template. The TCR CDR3 first-round RT-PCR relied on the HTBI primer set. Each CDR3 protein is one row after TCRdb ran MiXCR on the multiplex PCR reads. The data contain 640,000 or so distinct CDR3 sequences, roughly 14% of them seen just once; the ten biggest clones take up roughly 4.5%.

The clonotype was recovered from a middle-aged woman with Graves' ophthalmopathy. Sequenced sample: blood. The J gene is TRBJ2-7, the V gene TRBV28, with 8 bases that match TRBD1. The CDR3 coding sequence is TGTGCCAGCAGTTTGGACAGGGACGACTACGAGCAGTACTTC. Translated: CASSLDRDDYEQYF.